These 23 T cell receptor beta chains were all obtained from the same sample, sequenced in a study of cytomegalovirus exposure and HLA in healthy donors. It was with 60 Vbeta and 13 Jbeta primers that the PCR ran. Some clones are missing from TCRdb's copy, which holds only in-frame ones; the method was immunoSEQ multiplex PCR. This sample carries approximately 52,000 clones, about 76% of them seen once, and the ten largest clones take less than 3%. The material sequenced was PBMCs. The receptors were gathered from a female donor in good health and CMV-seronegative.

Regarding this clone: One junction end disagrees with the germline gene, perhaps due to a read error. The chain's CDR3 is CASSSPGEVFF. In nucleotides, the CDR3 is TGTGCCAGCAGTTCTCCGGGGGAGGTGTTTTTT. The V gene is TRBV28, the J gene TRBJ2-2; D possibly corresponds to TRBD2 (6 bases). This CDR3 is built from 11 residues. CDR1 is MDHEN and CDR2 is SYDVKM in the germline V gene.

This chain joins TRBV5-4 and TRBJ1-2; TRBD1 might be the D (6 bases). Germline loops: CDR1 SGHNT, CDR2 YYREEE (reference sequence). This CDR3 has 15 amino acids. Trimming stripped 5 bases from V and 4 bases from J, with 18 bases between. The CDR3 nucleotides read TGTGCCAGCAGGACGGGGGGGGCAGTTGCCTATGGCTACACCTTC. As protein: CASRTGGAVAYGYTF.

The rearrangement uses TRBV5-6 and TRBJ1-3, with D uncertain. Germline CDR1 and CDR2: SGHDT and YYEEEE. V was trimmed by 0 bases and J by 4 bases, leaving 11 bases between them. This CDR3 spans 15 amino acids. CDR3 region: CASSLVGHGGNTIYF. The CDR3, as DNA: TGTGCCAGCAGCTTGGTTGGCCATGGCGGAAACACCATATATTTT.

On this clone: Its ends do not fully match the called genes, so a read error is possible. The same CDR3 is also encoded by other DNA sequences in this sample. This chain connects TRBV30 to TRBJ1-6, with D unresolved. The CDR3 sequence is 14 residues long. Germline values: CDR1 GTSNPN, CDR2 SVGIG (reference sequence). The DNA of the CDR3 is TGTGCCTGGAGGCTAAGCTCCTATAATTCCCCCCTCCACTTT. Its protein is CAWRLSSYNSPLHF.

In this sample, this clone turned up once. This chain joins TRBV5-5 and TRBJ1-1; TRBD1 is a possible D gene (5 bases). The CDR3 covers 13 residues. CDR1 SGHKS and CDR2 YYEKEE come from the germline V gene (reference sequence). Trimming left V 4 bases short and J 5 bases short, with 12 bases between. The CDR3 DNA reads as TGTGCCAGCAGCCCGTGGGGGAGGACTGAAGCTTTCTTT. It encodes CASSPWGRTEAFF.

The CDR3 bases are TGTGCCAGCAGTTCCACAGGGGGCGAGCAGTACTTC. This codes for CASSSTGGEQYF. The rearrangement uses TRBV6-6 and TRBJ2-5; TRBD1 matches at 8 bases. The J call is doubtful: the DNA matches TRBJ2-7 better. CDR1 is MNHNY, CDR2 SVGAGI, per germline (reference sequence). CDR3 length equals 12 residues.

The V gene is TRBV4-3, the J gene TRBJ2-7, with 8 positions matching TRBD1. Germline V CDR1 and CDR2: LGHNA, YSLEER. V lost 0 bases and J lost 6; bases outside the gene matches: 1. CDR3 length equals 13 residues. As DNA, the CDR3 is TGCGCCAGCAGCCAAGACAGGGGGCTCGAGCAGTACTTC. The encoded protein is CASSQDRGLEQYF.

The table lists this clone with a count of one. The chain has TRBV7-8 and TRBJ1-2, with a tentative D call TRBD1 (6 bases). CDR3 size: 14 residues. Germline V gene lookup returns CDR1 SGHVS and CDR2 FQNEAQ. V was clipped by 1 base and J by 4 bases, with 10 bases between them. The CDR3 region is CASSLGSGAYGYTF. Here the CDR3 DNA reads TGTGCCAGCAGCTTAGGTTCAGGGGCCTATGGCTACACCTTC.

V gene TRBV27 combines with J gene TRBJ1-1, with 11 bases aligning to TRBD1. Germline loops: CDR1 MNHEY, CDR2 SMNVEV (reference sequence). V dropped 5 bases and J dropped 4; count of bases not matched to a gene: 9. This CDR3 comprises 16 residues. CDR3 sequence (DNA): TGTGCCAGCAGTCAACCGGGACAGGGGGTCAGCACTGAAGCTTTCTTT. Protein: CASSQPGQGVSTEAFF.

The chain couples TRBV7-2 to TRBJ2-5; 12 bases align to TRBD2. The germline CDR1 and CDR2 sequences are SGHTA and FQGNSA. With V trimmed by 7 bases and J by 4 bases, 19 bases remained unmatched. The CDR3 runs 19 residues. CDR3 sequence: CASNLSGSSGRALGETQYF. CDR3 in DNA: TGTGCCAGCAATCTTAGCGGATCTAGCGGGAGGGCCTTGGGAGAGACCCAGTACTTC.

This chain uses TRBV10-3 with TRBJ1-5; D is possibly TRBD1 (6 bases). Trimming stripped 7 bases from V and 4 bases from J, with 11 bases between. The CDR3 runs 13 residues. CDR1 and CDR2 (germline): ENHRY, SYGVKD. The CDR3 nucleotides are TGTGCCATCAACGACAGGACGAATCAGCCCCAGCATTTT. This sequence encodes CAINDRTNQPQHF.

The V and J genes are TRBV19 and TRBJ1-4, with a possible D match to TRBD1 (5 bases). Trimming stripped 6 bases from V and 8 bases from J, with 19 bases between. In germline, CDR1 is LNHDA, CDR2 SQIVND (reference sequence). The CDR3 has 15 amino acids. The CDR3 bases are TGTGCCAGTAGCCCTCTGGGGGGTTTCAAGGAAAAACTGTTTTTT. Translated: CASSPLGGFKEKLFF.

The chain uses TRBV6-5 and TRBJ2-5; a possible D gene is TRBD1 (5 bases). Trimming shortened V by 2 bases and J by 4 bases, and 17 bases separated the two germline ends. CDR1 is MNHEY, CDR2 SVGAGI, per germline. The CDR3 length is 16 residues. This chain's CDR3 is CASSYNGPGPGETQYF. Here the CDR3 DNA reads TGTGCCAGCAGTTACAATGGGCCAGGGCCAGGAGAGACCCAGTACTTC.

This chain links TRBV10-3 with TRBJ2-2; weak D call: TRBD1 (5 bases). The CDR3 has 18 residues. V lost 3 bases, J lost 2 bases, and 19 bases lay in between. CDR1 is ENHRY, CDR2 SYGVKD, per germline. In DNA, the CDR3 is TGTGCCATCAGTGACCCCACTCTGGGGCCCAGAAACACCGGGGAGCTGTTTTTT. Its protein is CAISDPTLGPRNTGELFF.

A single count supports this clone. V and J are TRBV19 and TRBJ2-3; D is possibly TRBD1 (6 bases). In germline, CDR1 is LNHDA, CDR2 SQIVND (reference sequence). This CDR3 comprises 14 residues. V shed 5 bases and J shed 2 bases, with 11 bases lying between them. CDR3 coding DNA: TGTGCCAGTAGTCTGAGACAGGACACAGATACGCAGTATTTT. Its translation: CASSLRQDTDTQYF.

The chain carries TRBV7-9 and TRBJ2-7, with TRBD1 matching 8 bases. The CDR3 runs 18 residues. The junction had 16 bases not matched to a gene; V was cut back by 6 bases and J by 0 bases. Germline V gene sequence: CDR1 SEHNR, CDR2 FQNEAQ (reference sequence). CDR3 DNA sequence: TGTGCCAGCAGTTCTCCCGGACAGGGAACTATCCACTCCTACGAGCAGTACTTC. Translation: CASSSPGQGTIHSYEQYF.

The chain is built from TRBV5-1 and TRBJ2-2; 10 nucleotides line up with TRBD1. CDR3 length equals 16 residues. In germline, CDR1 is SGHRS, CDR2 YFSETQ. V trimming: 3 bases; J trimming: 6 bases; junction bases outside the gene matches: 8. CDR3 region: CASSWGDRGWSGELFF. The DNA for the CDR3 is TGCGCCAGCAGCTGGGGGGACAGGGGCTGGTCCGGGGAGCTGTTTTTT.

The chain recombines TRBV28 with TRBJ2-2, with D unresolved. V dropped 6 bases and J dropped 5 bases, with 7 bases sitting between them. The CDR3 length is 12 residues. Germline V gives CDR1 MDHEN, CDR2 SYDVKM. This chain's CDR3 is CASSYTTGELFF. CDR3 nucleotide sequence: TGTGCCAGCAGCTATACGACCGGGGAGCTGTTTTTT. Supplemented by reference TRBV28 and TRBJ2-2, the full variable domain reads DVKVTQSSRYLVKRTGEKVFLECVQDMDHENMFWYRQDPGLGLRLIYFSYDVKMKEKGDIPEGYSVSREKKERFSLILESASTNQTSMYLCASSYTTGELFFGEGSRLTVL.

The chain carries TRBV27 and TRBJ2-1; tentative D call: TRBD2 (7 bases). V lost 5 bases and J lost 7, with 21 bases in between. CDR1 is MNHEY, CDR2 SMNVEV, per germline (reference sequence). The length of the CDR3 is 16 residues. CDR3 amino acids: CASSPPGRGRRNEQFF. The CDR3, as DNA: TGTGCCAGCAGTCCCCCCGGGCGGGGGCGGCGAAATGAGCAGTTCTTC.

CDR3 coding DNA: TGCGCCAGCAGCTTCTGGGCGGCTAGACCCGGGGACACAGATACGCAGTATTTT. Amino acids: CASSFWAARPGDTDTQYF. The rearrangement links TRBV5-1 to TRBJ2-3; tentative D call: TRBD2 (5 bases). The CDR3 covers 18 residues. Trimming removed 2 bases at V and 2 bases at J, with 21 bases between. The germline V gene has CDR1 SGHRS and CDR2 YFSETQ.

V is TRBV7-9 and J is TRBJ2-6, with 8 bases that match TRBD2. The CDR3 is made up of 16 amino acids. The germline V gene has CDR1 SEHNR and CDR2 FQNEAQ (reference sequence). V lost 5 bases and J lost 4; bases outside the gene matches: 7. CDR3 nucleotide sequence: TGTGCCAGCAGCCAAGATAGCGGGGCAGGGGCCAACGTCCTGACTTTC. Amino acids: CASSQDSGAGANVLTF.

This clone appeared a single time. The same CDR3 is also encoded by other DNA sequences in this sample. The rearrangement joins TRBV12-5 to TRBJ2-7, with TRBD1 as a possible D gene (5 bases). The germline V gene encodes CDR1 LGHNT and CDR2 FRNRAP. The CDR3 is made up of 12 amino acids. The V gene lost 5 bases and the J gene lost 3 bases, with 8 bases spanning the gap. The CDR3 region has the DNA TGTGCTAGTGGTCGTGACAGCTACGAGCAGTACTTC. Translated: CASGRDSYEQYF.

V and J are TRBV6-5 and TRBJ1-2, with TRBD1 matching 8 bases. Germline V gives CDR1 MNHEY, CDR2 SVGAGI. V shed 6 bases, J shed 5 bases, and the junction held 2 bases outside the gene matches. The CDR3 is 12 residues long. CDR3 sequence (DNA): TGTGCCAGCAGGCGACAGGGGTATGGCTACACCTTC. It encodes CASRRQGYGYTF.